The 7 T cell receptor beta chains below all came from one sample that was sequenced in a study of blood T cell repertoires in COVID-19 (TCRdb year 2020). Preparation of the library involved the immunoSEQ multiplex PCR assay. The immuneACCESS repertoire file appears here via TCRdb, limited to in-frame rearrangements. These files lack a portion of the clones; in checked studies, under half of the deficit traces to unresolved V genes, and the cause of the others is not known. This sample gives 25,000 to 30,000 clones in total; roughly 80% of them show up just once. The biggest ten clones account for about half of the sample. The sample consisted of peripheral blood. These receptors were taken from a woman aged 70-85 years with acute or convalescent COVID-19.

This chain joins TRBV28 and TRBJ2-2, with 7 nucleotides matching TRBD2. The germline CDR1 and CDR2 sequences are MDHEN and SYDVKM. Trimming removed 5 bases from V and 7 bases from J; junction bases left unmatched: 13. The CDR3 contains 16 residues. CDR3 nucleotides: TGTGCCAGCAGTACGACGGGAGGTGGATTTGGCGGGGAGCTGTTTTTT. Protein: CASSTTGGGFGGELFF.

This chain links TRBV24-1 with TRBJ2-5; D uncertain. Germline lookup yields CDR1 KGHDR and CDR2 SFDVKD. V lost 2 bases to trimming and J lost 2 bases, with 11 bases between them. The CDR3 is made up of 15 amino acids. The CDR3 loop is CATSDSPTGQETQYF. For the CDR3, the DNA is TGTGCCACCAGTGATTCCCCCACGGGTCAAGAGACCCAGTACTTC.

The rearrangement joins TRBV30 to TRBJ2-7; tentative D call: TRBD1 (5 bases). V was trimmed by 4 bases and J by 6 bases, leaving 10 bases between them. CDR3 length: 11 residues. CDR1 GTSNPN and CDR2 SVGIG come from the germline V gene (reference sequence). CDR3 nucleotides: TGTGCCTGGATAGGGCAGGGCGAGCAGTACTTC. This gives the protein CAWIGQGEQYF.

CDR3: CAWRGQQGAGTEAFF. The CDR3 DNA sequence: TGTGCCTGGAGAGGGCAACAGGGGGCCGGGACTGAAGCTTTCTTT. V gene TRBV30 combines with J gene TRBJ1-1; TRBD1 aligns across 9 bases. This CDR3 contains 15 residues. V gave up 3 bases and J gave up 5 bases; unmatched junction bases: 10. CDR1 and CDR2 from the germline V gene are GTSNPN and SVGIG (reference sequence).

This clone appeared once. V gene TRBV4-3 combines with J gene TRBJ2-2, with TRBD2 identical over 7 bases. Germline V gives CDR1 LGHNA, CDR2 YSLEER. CDR3 length: 18 residues. Trimming removed 1 base from V and 5 bases from J; junction bases left unmatched: 13. This CDR3 reads CASSQGHGLDRTTGELFF. The CDR3 DNA is TGCGCCAGCAGCCAAGGGCACGGACTAGACCGAACAACCGGGGAGCTGTTTTTT.

The chain combines TRBV29-1 with TRBJ1-2; 7 bases are shared with TRBD1. V shed 7 bases and J 7 bases; nucleotides not matched to a gene: 12. Germline CDR1 reads SQVTM; CDR2 reads ANQGSEA. The CDR3 is made up of 13 amino acids. This CDR3 reads CSAPQGGSGGYTF. CDR3 sequence (DNA): TGCAGCGCGCCTCAGGGGGGTTCGGGTGGCTACACCTTC.

The chain links TRBV7-3 to TRBJ1-1, with a weak D call TRBD1 (5 bases). Trimming shortened V by 5 bases and J by 2 bases, and 15 bases separated the two germline ends. Germline V CDR1 and CDR2: SGHTA, FQGTGA. The CDR3 extends over 15 amino acids. The CDR3 DNA reads as TGTGCCAGCAGCCTATTAGGGGCGATTAACACTGAAGCTTTCTTT. Encoded protein: CASSLLGAINTEAFF.